Listed below are T cell receptor beta chains from one sample, sequenced in a study of blood T cell repertoires in COVID-19. Clones were read by immunoSEQ multiplex PCR, and TCRdb kept only the in-frame ones, dropping some. The repertoire consists of about 370,000 clones, with 80% to 90% occurring once and the leading ten covering approximately 3%. The source material was peripheral blood. Receptors originate from a woman aged 25 to 45 with COVID-19, enrolled during active disease. The CDR3 runs from the conserved cysteine through the conserved F or W. A D gene is named only where the DNA matches it firmly. Clone size is given for some rows only: seen once, a few or many times, or a class if the clone is expanded.

19	TRBJ2-5	TRBV4-2	TRBD2	.	CASSQAVSGVNLPGETQYF	TGTGCCAGCAGCCAAGCGGTTAGCGGGGTAAACCTACCGGGAGAGACCCAGTACTTC
14	TRBJ2-7	TRBV7-2	TRBD1	once	CASSTTRGLDEQYF	TGTGCCAGCAGCACCACCAGGGGGCTCGACGAGCAGTACTTC
15	TRBJ2-3	TRBV5-4	TRBD2	.	CASSLAVGGTDTQYF	TGTGCCAGCAGCTTGGCCGTGGGGGGGACAGATACGCAGTATTTT
14	TRBJ2-5	TRBV10-3	TRBD1	.	CAISPGQGGETQYF	TGTGCCATCAGCCCGGGACAGGGAGGGGAGACCCAGTACTTC
15	TRBJ2-5	TRBV2	TRBD2	once	CASSWTSGTQETQYF	TGTGCCAGCAGTTGGACTAGCGGGACCCAAGAGACCCAGTACTTC
16	TRBJ2-2	TRBV3-1/TRBV3-2	TRBD1	.	CASSFGRTGYTGELFF	TGTGCCAGCAGCTTCGGACGGACAGGGTACACCGGGGAGCTGTTTTTT
14	TRBJ2-2	TRBV5-1	.	.	CASSLSWNTGELFF	TGCGCCAGCAGCTTGTCATGGAACACCGGGGAGCTGTTTTTT
15	TRBJ1-6	TRBV7-9	TRBD1	few	CASSLATGMRTPLHF	TGTGCCAGCAGCTTAGCGACAGGGATGAGGACACCCCTCCACTTT
14	TRBJ1-1	TRBV28	TRBD1	.	CASRKQGVNTEAFF	TGTGCCAGCAGAAAACAGGGGGTAAACACTGAAGCTTTCTTT
17	TRBJ1-5	TRBV28	.	.	CASSLYPQGGGNQPQHF	TGTGCCAGCAGCCTATACCCCCAAGGGGGTGGCAATCAGCCCCAGCATTTT
13	TRBJ1-4	TRBV10-3	.	.	CAISESPKEKLFF	TGTGCCATCAGTGAGTCCCCTAAAGAAAAACTGTTTTTT
14	TRBJ2-2	TRBV19	TRBD2	.	CASSASGKAGELFF	TGTGCCAGTTCGGCTAGCGGCAAGGCCGGGGAGCTGTTTTTT
15	TRBJ1-6	TRBV9	.	.	CASSVGDRYNSPLHF	TGTGCCAGCAGCGTAGGTGACAGGTATAATTCACCCCTCCACTTT
17	TRBJ2-6	TRBV5-1	TRBD2	few	CASSSGDGRFGANVLTF	TGCGCCAGCAGCTCCGGGGACGGGAGGTTCGGGGCCAACGTCCTGACTTTC
15	TRBJ1-5	TRBV4-1	.	.	CASSQDWYTNQPQHF	TGCGCCAGCAGCCAAGATTGGTACACCAATCAGCCCCAGCATTTT
14	TRBJ2-5	TRBV19	TRBD2	.	CASSVTSGRETQYF	TGTGCCAGTAGTGTCACTAGCGGGAGGGAGACCCAGTACTTC
13	TRBJ1-4	TRBV27	.	.	CASSSAGFEKLFF	TGTGCCAGCAGTTCCGCAGGGTTTGAAAAACTGTTTTTT
16	TRBJ2-2	TRBV11-2	TRBD1	.	CASSFKTGANTGELFF	TGTGCCAGCAGCTTCAAGACAGGGGCGAACACCGGGGAGCTGTTTTTT
16	TRBJ2-4	TRBV11-3	TRBD1	.	CASSPGTGKTKNIQYF	TGTGCCAGCAGCCCCGGGACAGGGAAAACCAAAAACATTCAGTACTTC
13	TRBJ2-2	TRBV30	.	.	CAWSPESSGELFF	TGTGCCTGGAGTCCTGAGTCTAGCGGGGAGCTGTTTTTT
13	TRBJ1-1	TRBV11-3	TRBD1	.	CASSLAPDREAFF	TGTGCCAGCAGCCTTGCCCCCGACAGGGAGGCTTTCTTT
14	TRBJ2-2	TRBV2	.	.	CASSPLRNTGELFF	TGTGCCAGCAGCCCATTGAGGAACACCGGGGAGCTGTTTTTT
16	TRBJ2-7	TRBV6-2/TRBV6-3	TRBD1	once	CASSQRTGGGTYEQYF	TGTGCCAGCAGTCAGCGGACAGGGGGCGGTACGTACGAGCAGTACTTC
15	TRBJ2-3	TRBV5-8	.	.	CASSLGGGGTDTQYF	TGTGCCAGCAGCTTGGGGGGCGGAGGCACAGATACGCAGTATTTT
14	TRBJ2-5	TRBV18	.	.	CASSPRVTQETQYF	TGTGCCAGCTCACCACGCGTTACTCAAGAGACCCAGTACTTC
15	TRBJ2-3	TRBV5-6	.	.	CASSPSFTQVDTQYF	TGTGCCAGCAGCCCATCATTTACCCAGGTCGATACGCAGTATTTT
14	TRBJ2-2	TRBV19	TRBD1	.	CASRQGVVTGELFF	TGTGCCAGTAGGCAGGGGGTGGTCACCGGGGAGCTGTTTTTT
13	TRBJ1-3	TRBV6-5	.	.	CASSWTAGNTIYF	TGTGCCAGCAGTTGGACTGCTGGAAACACCATATATTTT
13	TRBJ1-1	TRBV5-6	.	once	CASSLDRNTEAFF	TGTGCCAGCAGTTTGGACAGAAACACTGAAGCTTTCTTT
12	TRBJ1-5	TRBV19	.	.	CASRVLGQPQHF	TGTGCCAGCAGGGTGTTGGGTCAGCCCCAGCATTTT
14	TRBJ1-4	TRBV19	.	few	CASSIRGTGEKLFF	TGTGCCAGTAGTATTCGAGGCACCGGGGAAAAACTGTTTTTT
16	TRBJ2-2	TRBV7-2	TRBD2	few	CASSPATSGATGELFF	TGTGCCAGCAGCCCCGCGACTAGCGGGGCCACCGGGGAGCTGTTTTTT
14	TRBJ1-6	TRBV19	TRBD1	.	CASRGGTDRSPLHF	TGTGCCAGCCGGGGGGGGACAGACCGTTCACCCCTCCACTTT
14	TRBJ1-4	TRBV10-3	.	.	CAISDGGREEKLFF	TGTGCCATCAGTGACGGGGGGCGAGAGGAAAAACTGTTTTTT